The present T cell receptor beta chain was sequenced within a study of response to subunit inactivated influenza vaccine. TCRdb reanalysed the RT-PCR reads using MiXCR and keeps one entry per CDR3 protein. The sample has roughly 540,000 distinct CDR3 sequences, roughly 23% seen once; the top ten hold 2.5% to 3%. This clonotype was detected a few times. V was shortened by 5 bases and J by 2 bases, with 14 bases between the two germline ends. CDR3 length: 15 amino acids. Per the germline V gene, CDR1 is SEHNR and CDR2 is FQNEAQ (reference sequence). This sample also appeared in a second study, on T cells expressing NK-cell markers. Turning to that study: The cDNA for TCR beta came from 5'RACE template switching with UMIs. Seven of the eight sequenced donors were classified as HCMV-seropositive, and one was classified as seronegative.

This clonotype was sampled from a man between 50 and 59 years old who received an inactivated influenza vaccine. The V gene is TRBV7-9, the J gene TRBJ2-3, with D perhaps matching TRBD2 (6 bases). The specimen was CD4+ T cells sorted from PBMCs, collected 12 days after vaccination. DNA of the CDR3: TGTGCCAGCAGCCCCCGCGGAGGGAACACAGATACGCAGTATTTT. It yields the protein CASSPRGGNTDTQYF.